The clone carrying this T cell receptor (beta chain) was seen at least ten times. Its antigen is not identified. The source of the sample is a study of identical twins. Template switching created a universal primer site, and the cDNA included unique molecular identifiers. TCRdb re-called the 5' RACE reads with MiXCR, one entry per CDR3 protein. Altogether some 500,000 distinct CDR3 sequences are present, just under 10% being singletons, with the ten largest covering more than 2.5%. This CDR3 region has 15 residues. Per germline, CDR1 SGHTA and CDR2 FQGTGA. Trimming stripped 5 bases from V and 4 bases from J, with 17 bases between. Findings and caveats of the study: Insertions were fewer in abundant cord blood beta clonotypes, whereas memory repertoires showed none of this pattern. Out-of-frame alpha sequences common to twins were enriched for low generation probability.

These data also featured in a second study, about yellow fever vaccine responses in identical twins. That work contributes: Reportedly, twins' vaccine T cell responses looked partly convergent and partly personalized.

This TCR was sampled from a woman younger than 30 in good health. The V call is TRBV7-3, the J call TRBJ1-2; no definite D call. What was sequenced was PBMCs. CDR3 amino acids: CASSPTPDGGYGYTF. The CDR3 DNA follows: TGTGCCAGCAGCCCCACACCGGATGGTGGCTATGGCTACACCTTC.